The sequence of this T cell receptor beta chain was determined in a study of T cells in Graves' hyperthyroidism and ophthalmopathy. This clonotype was found many times. Using RNA transcripts as the source, TCR beta CDR3 regions were amplified. The HTBI set primed first-round TCR CDR3 RT-PCR. From the multiplex PCR reads, TCRdb called clonotypes with MiXCR, one entry per CDR3 protein. The sample includes about 500,000 distinct CDR3 sequences, 15% to 20% seen only once; the top ten take 25% to 30%. The CDR3 sequence is 19 residues long. V lost 4 bases to trimming and J lost 1 base; unmatched junction nucleotides: 20. The V gene's germline CDR1 is SGHRS and CDR2 YFSETQ.

This sequence originates from a woman younger than 45 with Graves' ophthalmopathy. The rearrangement links TRBV5-1 to TRBJ2-7, with 7 bases matching TRBD2. The specimen sequenced was blood. In DNA, the CDR3 is TGCGCCAGCAGCCCTGTGTGGGGGAGGGACGGGTCTCCGTCCTACGAGCAGTACTTC. As protein: CASSPVWGRDGSPSYEQYF.